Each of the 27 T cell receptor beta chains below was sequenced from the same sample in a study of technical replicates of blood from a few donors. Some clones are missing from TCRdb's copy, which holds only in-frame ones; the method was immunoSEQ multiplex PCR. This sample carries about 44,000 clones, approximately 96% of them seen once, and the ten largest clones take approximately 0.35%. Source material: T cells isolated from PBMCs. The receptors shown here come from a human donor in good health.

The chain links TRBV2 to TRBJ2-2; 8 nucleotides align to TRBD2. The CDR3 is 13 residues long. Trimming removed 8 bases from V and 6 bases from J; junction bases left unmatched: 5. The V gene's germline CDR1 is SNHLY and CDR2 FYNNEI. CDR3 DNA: TGTGCCAGCCGCAGGACTAGCCCCGGGGAGCTGTTTTTT. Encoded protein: CASRRTSPGELFF.

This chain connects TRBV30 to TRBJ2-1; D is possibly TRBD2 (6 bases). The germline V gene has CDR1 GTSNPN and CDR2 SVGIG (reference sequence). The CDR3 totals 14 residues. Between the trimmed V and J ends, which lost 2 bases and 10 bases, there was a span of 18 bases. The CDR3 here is CAWSPGLMGGEQFF. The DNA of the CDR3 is TGTGCCTGGAGTCCCGGTCTAATGGGGGGAGAGCAGTTCTTC.

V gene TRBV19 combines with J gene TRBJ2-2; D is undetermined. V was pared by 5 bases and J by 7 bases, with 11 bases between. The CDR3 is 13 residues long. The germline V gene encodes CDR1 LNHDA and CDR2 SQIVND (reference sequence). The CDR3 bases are TGTGCCAGTAGTCTCAGTTCGGGCGGGGAGCTGTTTTTT. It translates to CASSLSSGGELFF.

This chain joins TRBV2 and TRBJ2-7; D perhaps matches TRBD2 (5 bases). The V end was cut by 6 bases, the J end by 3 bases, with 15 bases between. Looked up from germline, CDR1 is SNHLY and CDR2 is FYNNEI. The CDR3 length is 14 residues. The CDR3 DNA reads TGTGCCAGCAGGTCCGCAGAGCGGAACTACGAGCAGTACTTC. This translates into CASRSAERNYEQYF.

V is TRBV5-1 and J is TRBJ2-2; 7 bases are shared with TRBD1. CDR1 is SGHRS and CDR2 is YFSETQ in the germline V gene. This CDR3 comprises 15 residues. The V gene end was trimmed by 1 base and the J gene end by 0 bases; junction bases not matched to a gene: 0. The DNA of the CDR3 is TGCGCCAGCAGCTTGACAGGGGCGAACACCGGGGAGCTGTTTTTT. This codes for CASSLTGANTGELFF.

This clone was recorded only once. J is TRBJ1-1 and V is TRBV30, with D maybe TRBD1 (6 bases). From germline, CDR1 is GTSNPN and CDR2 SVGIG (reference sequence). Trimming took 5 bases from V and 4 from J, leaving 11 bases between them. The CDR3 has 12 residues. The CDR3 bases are TGTGCCTGGTCACAGGGAACCACTGAAGCTTTCTTT. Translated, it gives CAWSQGTTEAFF.

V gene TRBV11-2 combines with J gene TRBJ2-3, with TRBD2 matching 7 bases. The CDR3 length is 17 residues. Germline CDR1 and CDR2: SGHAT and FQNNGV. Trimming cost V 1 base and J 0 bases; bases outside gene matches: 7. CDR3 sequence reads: CASSLGFSGPSTDTQYF. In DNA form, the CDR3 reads TGTGCCAGCAGCTTAGGGTTTAGCGGGCCTAGCACAGATACGCAGTATTTT.

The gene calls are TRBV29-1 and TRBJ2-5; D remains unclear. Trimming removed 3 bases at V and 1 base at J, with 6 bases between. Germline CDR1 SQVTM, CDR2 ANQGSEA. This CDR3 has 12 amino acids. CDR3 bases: TGCAGCGTTGAGGCCTTCCAAGAGACCCAGTACTTC. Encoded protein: CSVEAFQETQYF.

The chain's CDR3 is CASSYPGRYDGYTF. The CDR3 nucleotides read TGTGCCAGCAGCTACCCAGGCAGGTACGATGGCTACACCTTC. This rearrangement joins TRBV6-6 to TRBJ1-2; D ambiguous. The CDR3 consists of 14 residues. Per the germline V gene, CDR1 is MNHNY and CDR2 is SVGAGI (reference sequence). The V end was cut by 6 bases, the J end by 6 bases, with 17 bases between.

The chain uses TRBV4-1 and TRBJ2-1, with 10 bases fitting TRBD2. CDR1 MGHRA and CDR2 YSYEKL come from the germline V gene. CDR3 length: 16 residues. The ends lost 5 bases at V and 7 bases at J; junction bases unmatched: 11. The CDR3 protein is CASSDALAGAGNEQFF. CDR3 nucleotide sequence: TGCGCCAGCAGCGACGCTCTAGCGGGAGCCGGTAATGAGCAGTTCTTC.

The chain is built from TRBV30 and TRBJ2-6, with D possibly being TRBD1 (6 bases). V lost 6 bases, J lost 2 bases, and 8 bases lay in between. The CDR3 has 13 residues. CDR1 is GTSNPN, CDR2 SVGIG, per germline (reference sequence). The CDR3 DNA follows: TGTGCCTGCTCAGGGGCTGGGGCCAACGTCCTGACTTTC. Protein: CACSGAGANVLTF.

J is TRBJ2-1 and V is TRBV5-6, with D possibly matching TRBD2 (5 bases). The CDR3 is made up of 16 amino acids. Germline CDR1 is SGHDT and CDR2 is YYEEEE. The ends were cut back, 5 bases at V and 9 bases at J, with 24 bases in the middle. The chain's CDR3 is CASSFLPGTSYGEQFF. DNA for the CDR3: TGTGCCAGCAGTTTCCTTCCCGGAACTAGTTATGGTGAGCAGTTCTTC.

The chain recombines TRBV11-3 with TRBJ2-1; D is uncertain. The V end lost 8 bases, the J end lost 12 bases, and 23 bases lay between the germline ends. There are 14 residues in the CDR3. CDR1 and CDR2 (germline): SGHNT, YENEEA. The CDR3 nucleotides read TGTGCCAGCCAAGAGACTTCAAACACCTTCGGGCAGTTCTTC. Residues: CASQETSNTFGQFF.

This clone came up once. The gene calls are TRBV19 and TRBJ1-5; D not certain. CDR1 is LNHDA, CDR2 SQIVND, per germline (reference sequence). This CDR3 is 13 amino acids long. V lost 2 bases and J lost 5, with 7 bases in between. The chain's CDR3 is CASSIIVDQPQHF. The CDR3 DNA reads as TGTGCCAGTAGTATAATTGTCGATCAGCCCCAGCATTTT.

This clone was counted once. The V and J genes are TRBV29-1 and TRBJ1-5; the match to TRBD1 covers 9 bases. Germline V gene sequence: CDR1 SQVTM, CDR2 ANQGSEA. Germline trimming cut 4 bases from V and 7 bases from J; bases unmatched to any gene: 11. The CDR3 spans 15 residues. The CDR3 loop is CSVVSGTGSGQPQHF. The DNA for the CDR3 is TGCAGCGTTGTAAGCGGGACAGGGTCTGGGCAGCCCCAGCATTTT.

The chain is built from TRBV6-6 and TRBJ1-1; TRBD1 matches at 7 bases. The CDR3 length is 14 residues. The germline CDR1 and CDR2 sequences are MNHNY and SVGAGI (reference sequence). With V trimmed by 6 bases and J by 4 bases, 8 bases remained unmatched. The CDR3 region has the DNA TGTGCCAGCAGCAAAGGGGGCGAGATCACTGAAGCTTTCTTT. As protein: CASSKGGEITEAFF.

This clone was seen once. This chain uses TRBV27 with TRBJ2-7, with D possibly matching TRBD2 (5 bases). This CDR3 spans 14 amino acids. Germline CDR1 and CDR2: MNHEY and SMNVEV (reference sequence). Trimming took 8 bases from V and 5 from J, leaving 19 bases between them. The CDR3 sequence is CASQAGLVHHEQYF. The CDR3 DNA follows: TGTGCCAGCCAGGCTGGACTGGTGCACCACGAGCAGTACTTC.

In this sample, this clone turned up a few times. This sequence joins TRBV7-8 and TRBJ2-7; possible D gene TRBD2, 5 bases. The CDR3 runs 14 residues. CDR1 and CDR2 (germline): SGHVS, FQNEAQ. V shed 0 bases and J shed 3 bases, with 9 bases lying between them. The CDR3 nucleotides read TGTGCCAGCAGCTTAGCGGGAGTGAGCTACGAGCAGTACTTC. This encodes CASSLAGVSYEQYF.

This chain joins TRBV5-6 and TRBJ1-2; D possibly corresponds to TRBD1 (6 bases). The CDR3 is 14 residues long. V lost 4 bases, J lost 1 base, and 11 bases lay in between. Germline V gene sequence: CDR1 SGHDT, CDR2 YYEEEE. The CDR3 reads CASSKGQINYGYTF. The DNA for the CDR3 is TGTGCCAGCAGCAAAGGACAGATTAACTATGGCTACACCTTC. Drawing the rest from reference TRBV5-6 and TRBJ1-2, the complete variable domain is DAGVTQSPTHLIKTRGQQVTLRCSPKSGHDTVSWYQQALGQGPQFIFQYYEEEERQRGNFPDRFSGHQFPNYSSELNVNALLLGDSALYLCASSKGQINYGYTFGSGTRLTVV.

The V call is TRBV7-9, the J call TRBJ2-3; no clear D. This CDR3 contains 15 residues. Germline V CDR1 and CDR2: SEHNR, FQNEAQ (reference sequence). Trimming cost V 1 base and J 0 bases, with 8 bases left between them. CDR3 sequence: CASSLGLTSTDTQYF. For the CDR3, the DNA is TGTGCCAGCAGCTTAGGACTTACTAGCACAGATACGCAGTATTTT.

The CDR3 DNA reads TGCGCCAGCAGCCAGGAGTGGCATTTAGAGCAGTACTTC. Translating it yields CASSQEWHLEQYF. The chain uses TRBV4-3 and TRBJ2-7; no clear D gene. V dropped 3 bases and J dropped 7 bases, with 13 bases sitting between them. Germline V gene data show CDR1 as LGHNA and CDR2 as YSLEER. CDR3 length: 13 amino acids.

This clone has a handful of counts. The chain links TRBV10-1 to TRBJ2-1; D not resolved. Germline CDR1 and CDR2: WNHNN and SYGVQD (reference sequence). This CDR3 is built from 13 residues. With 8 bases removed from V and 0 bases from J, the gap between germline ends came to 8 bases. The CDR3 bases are TGCGCCAGCTCCGACACCTCCTACAATGAGCAGTTCTTC. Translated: CASSDTSYNEQFF.

CDR3: CASSFSERSYEQYF. Written as DNA, the CDR3 is TGTGCCAGCAGCTTTTCGGAGAGGTCCTACGAGCAGTACTTC. The rearrangement uses TRBV7-2 and TRBJ2-7; no firm D call. The CDR3 has 14 residues. Germline V gene data show CDR1 as SGHTA and CDR2 as FQGNSA. V lost 3 bases, J lost 1 base, and 10 bases lay in between.

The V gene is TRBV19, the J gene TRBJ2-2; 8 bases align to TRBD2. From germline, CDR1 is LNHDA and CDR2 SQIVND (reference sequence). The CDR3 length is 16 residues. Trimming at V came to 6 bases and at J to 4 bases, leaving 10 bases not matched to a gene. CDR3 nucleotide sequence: TGTGCCAGTAGCTCCCTACCGGGAGGGTCCACCGGGGAGCTGTTTTTT. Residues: CASSSLPGGSTGELFF.

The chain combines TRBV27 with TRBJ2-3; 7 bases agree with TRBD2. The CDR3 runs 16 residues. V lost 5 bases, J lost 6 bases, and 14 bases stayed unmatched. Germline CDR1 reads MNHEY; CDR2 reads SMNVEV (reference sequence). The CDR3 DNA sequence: TGTGCCAGCAGTGACCGGACTGGCGGGAGCTTGGATACGCAGTATTTT. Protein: CASSDRTGGSLDTQYF.

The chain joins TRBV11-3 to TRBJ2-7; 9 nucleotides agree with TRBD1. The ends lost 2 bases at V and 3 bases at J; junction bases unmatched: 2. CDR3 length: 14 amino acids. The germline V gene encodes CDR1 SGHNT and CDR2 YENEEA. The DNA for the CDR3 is TGTGCCAGCAGCTTACCGGGACAGGGCTACGAGCAGTACTTC. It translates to CASSLPGQGYEQYF.

CDR3 bases: TGCGCCAGCAGCCGACCTAGCGGGAGCTTGGGCGAGCAGTACTTC. Translated: CASSRPSGSLGEQYF. The chain recombines TRBV4-1 with TRBJ2-7, with 10 positions matching TRBD2. The CDR3 totals 15 residues. Germline V lookup: CDR1 MGHRA, CDR2 YSYEKL. J was trimmed by 6 bases and V by 4 bases; bases with no gene match: 9.